In this sample, the clone carrying this T cell receptor (beta chain) is medium-sized (0.01 to 0.1%). Its antigen is currently unknown. These data belong to a study of metastatic and nonmetastatic thyroid tumors. Study at large: Repertoires from malignant and benign thyroid patients were compared across blood and tumor or nodule tissue. Broader study findings: Significantly higher TCR beta diversity was reportedly seen in malignant thyroid tumors than benign nodules, in blood and tumor.

In the original workflow: The authors used CDR3 differences across clinicopathological groups to build a distant-metastasis classifier for papillary thyroid cancer. With MiXCR, TCRdb reprocessed the PCR reads. The V and J calls reflect TCRdb's pipeline rather than the authors' work. The sample includes approximately 30,000 clones, 3.7% of them seen just once. V dropped 6 bases and J dropped 4 bases, with 16 bases sitting between them. This CDR3 has 15 amino acids. Until they underwent thyroid surgery, no patient had received any treatment. This TCR was recovered from a male donor with papillary thyroid cancer or a benign thyroid nodule (not recorded which). Some clones in this sample may be carry-over from other donors' samples. Sequencing was performed on blood. V gene TRBV12-3 or TRBV12-4 combines with J gene TRBJ2-1; possible D gene TRBD2, 6 bases. The CDR3 spells CASRKSEGSYNEQFF. The CDR3 coding sequence is TGTGCCAGCAGGAAGTCGGAGGGATCTTACAATGAGCAGTTCTTC.